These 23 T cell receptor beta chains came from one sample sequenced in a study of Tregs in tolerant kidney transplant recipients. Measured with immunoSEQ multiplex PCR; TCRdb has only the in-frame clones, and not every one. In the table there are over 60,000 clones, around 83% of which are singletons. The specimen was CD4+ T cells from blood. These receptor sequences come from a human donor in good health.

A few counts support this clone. The CDR3 protein is CASSPGKAYEQYF. In DNA form, the CDR3 reads TGTGCCAGCAGTCCGGGCAAAGCCTACGAGCAGTACTTC. The rearrangement links TRBV5-4 to TRBJ2-7; D ambiguous. Germline CDR1 is SGHNT and CDR2 is YYREEE (reference sequence). V lost 5 bases, J lost 2 bases, and 11 bases lay in between. The CDR3 has 13 amino acids.

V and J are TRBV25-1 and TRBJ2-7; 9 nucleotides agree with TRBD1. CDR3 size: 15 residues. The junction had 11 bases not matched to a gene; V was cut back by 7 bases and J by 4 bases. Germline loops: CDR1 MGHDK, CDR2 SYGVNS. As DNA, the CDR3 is TGTGCCAGCACCTCCCCCGGGACAGGGACGTACGAGCAGTACTTC. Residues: CASTSPGTGTYEQYF.

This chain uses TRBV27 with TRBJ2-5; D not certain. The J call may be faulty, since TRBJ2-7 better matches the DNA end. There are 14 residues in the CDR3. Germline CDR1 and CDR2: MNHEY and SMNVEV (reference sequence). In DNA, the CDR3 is TGTGCCAGCAGTTCCACGATATGGGCCTACGAGCAGTACTTC. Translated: CASSSTIWAYEQYF.

The CDR3 loop is CASSLTGGLAIDEQFF. The CDR3 nucleotides are TGTGCCAGCAGCTTAACGGGTGGTCTAGCGATAGATGAGCAGTTCTTC. V is TRBV7-3 and J is TRBJ2-1; tentative D call: TRBD2 (6 bases). CDR1 and CDR2 (germline): SGHTA, FQGTGA. V lost 0 bases to trimming and J lost 8 bases, with 17 bases between them. This CDR3 is built from 16 residues.

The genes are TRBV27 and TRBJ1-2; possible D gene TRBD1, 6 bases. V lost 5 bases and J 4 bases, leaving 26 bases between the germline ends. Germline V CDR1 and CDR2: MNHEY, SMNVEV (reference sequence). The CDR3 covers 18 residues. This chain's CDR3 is CASSPYRDFTTPGYGYTF. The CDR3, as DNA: TGTGCCAGCAGTCCGTACAGGGACTTTACGACTCCGGGCTATGGCTACACCTTC.

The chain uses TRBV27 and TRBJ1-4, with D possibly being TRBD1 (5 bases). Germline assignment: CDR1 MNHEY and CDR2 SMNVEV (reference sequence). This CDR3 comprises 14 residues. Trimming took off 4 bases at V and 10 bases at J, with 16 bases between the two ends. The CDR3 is CASSSDIRYPKLFF. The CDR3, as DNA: TGTGCCAGCAGTTCGGACATTCGCTACCCAAAACTGTTTTTT. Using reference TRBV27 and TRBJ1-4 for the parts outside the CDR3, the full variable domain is EAQVTQNPRYLITVTGKKLTVTCSQNMNHEYMSWYRQDPGLGLRQIYYSMNVEVTDKGDVPEGYKVSRKEKRNFPLILESPSPNQTSLYFCASSSDIRYPKLFFGSGTQLSVL.

CDR3 amino acids: CASLPGTNYGYTF. CDR3 coding DNA: TGTGCCAGCCTCCCTGGTACTAACTATGGCTACACCTTC. V usage is TRBV28 and J usage is TRBJ1-2, with unresolved D. Trimming pared 8 bases from V and 0 bases from J, leaving 10 bases between. In germline, CDR1 is MDHEN, CDR2 SYDVKM. The length of the CDR3 is 13 residues.

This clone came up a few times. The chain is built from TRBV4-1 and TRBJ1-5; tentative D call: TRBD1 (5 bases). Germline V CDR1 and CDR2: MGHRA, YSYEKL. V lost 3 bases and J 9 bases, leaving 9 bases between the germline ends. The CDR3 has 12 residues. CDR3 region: CASSQAGGPQHF. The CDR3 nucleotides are TGCGCCAGCAGCCAGGCCGGGGGGCCCCAGCATTTT.

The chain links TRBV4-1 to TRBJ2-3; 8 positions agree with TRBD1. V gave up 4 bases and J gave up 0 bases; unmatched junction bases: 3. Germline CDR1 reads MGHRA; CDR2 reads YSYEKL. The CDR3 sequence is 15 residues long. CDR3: CASSPRQGSTDTQYF. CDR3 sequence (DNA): TGCGCCAGCAGCCCCAGACAGGGGAGCACAGATACGCAGTATTTT.

For the CDR3, the DNA is TGTGCCAGCAGCTCTACAGGGATCTCTGGAAACACCATATATTTT. Encoded protein: CASSSTGISGNTIYF. The chain links TRBV7-2 to TRBJ1-3, with a tentative D call TRBD1 (6 bases). The CDR3 has 15 residues. V lost 4 bases and J lost 0, with 10 bases in between. Germline-derived CDR1 and CDR2 are SGHTA and FQGNSA.

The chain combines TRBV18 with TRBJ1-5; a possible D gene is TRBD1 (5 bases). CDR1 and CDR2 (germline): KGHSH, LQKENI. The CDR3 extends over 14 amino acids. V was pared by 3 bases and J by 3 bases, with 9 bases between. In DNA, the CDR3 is TGTGCCAGCTCACCGGGACTCCACAATCAGCCCCAGCATTTT. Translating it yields CASSPGLHNQPQHF.

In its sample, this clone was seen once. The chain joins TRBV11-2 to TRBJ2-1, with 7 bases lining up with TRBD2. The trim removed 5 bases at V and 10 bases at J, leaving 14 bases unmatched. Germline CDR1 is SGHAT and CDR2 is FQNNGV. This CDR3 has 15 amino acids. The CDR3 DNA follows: TGTGCCAGCAGCGAGGGGCGGGAGCTTTTTCGGGAGCAGTTCTTC. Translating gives CASSEGRELFREQFF.

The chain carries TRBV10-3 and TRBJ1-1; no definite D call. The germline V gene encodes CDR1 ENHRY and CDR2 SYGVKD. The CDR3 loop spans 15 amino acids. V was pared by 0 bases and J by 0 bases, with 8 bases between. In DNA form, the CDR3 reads TGTGCCATCAGTGAGTCGCCCAGCCTGAACACTGAAGCTTTCTTT. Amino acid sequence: CAISESPSLNTEAFF.

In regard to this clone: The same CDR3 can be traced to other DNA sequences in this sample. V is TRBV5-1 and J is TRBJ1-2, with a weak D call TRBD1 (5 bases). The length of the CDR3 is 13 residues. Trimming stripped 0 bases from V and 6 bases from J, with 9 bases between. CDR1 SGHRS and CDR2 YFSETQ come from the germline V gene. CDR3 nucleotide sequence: TGCGCCAGCAGCTTGGCCGGCAGGGATGGCTACACCTTC. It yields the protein CASSLAGRDGYTF.

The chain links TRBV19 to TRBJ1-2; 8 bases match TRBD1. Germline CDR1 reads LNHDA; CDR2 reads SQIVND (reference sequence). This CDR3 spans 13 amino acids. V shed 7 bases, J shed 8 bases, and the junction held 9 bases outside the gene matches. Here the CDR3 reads CASKSGTGRGYTF. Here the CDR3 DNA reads TGTGCCAGTAAATCAGGGACAGGAAGGGGCTACACCTTC.

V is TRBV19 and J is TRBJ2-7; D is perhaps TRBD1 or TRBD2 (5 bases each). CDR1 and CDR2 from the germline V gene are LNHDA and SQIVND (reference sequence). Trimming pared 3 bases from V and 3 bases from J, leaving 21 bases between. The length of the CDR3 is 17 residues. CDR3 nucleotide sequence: TGTGCCAGTAGTATTTCGACCCCGGTCGCAGGGAGCTACGAGCAGTACTTC. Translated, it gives CASSISTPVAGSYEQYF.

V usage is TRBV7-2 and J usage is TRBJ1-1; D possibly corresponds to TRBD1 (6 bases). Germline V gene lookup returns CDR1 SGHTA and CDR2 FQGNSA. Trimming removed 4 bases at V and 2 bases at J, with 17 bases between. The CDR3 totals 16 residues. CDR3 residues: CASSSQGTRGNTEAFF. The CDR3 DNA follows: TGTGCCAGCAGCTCACAGGGAACGAGAGGCAACACTGAAGCTTTCTTT.

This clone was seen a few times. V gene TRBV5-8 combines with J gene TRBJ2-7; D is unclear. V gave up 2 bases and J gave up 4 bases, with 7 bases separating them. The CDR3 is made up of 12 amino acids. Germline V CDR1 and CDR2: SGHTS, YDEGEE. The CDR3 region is CASSFFRYEQYF. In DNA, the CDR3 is TGTGCCAGCAGCTTTTTTAGGTACGAGCAGTACTTC.

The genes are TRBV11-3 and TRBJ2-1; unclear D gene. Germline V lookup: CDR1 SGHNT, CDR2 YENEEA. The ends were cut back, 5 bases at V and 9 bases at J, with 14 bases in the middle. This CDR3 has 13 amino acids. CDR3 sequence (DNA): TGTGCCAGCAGCGATACCTCCACCCCTGAGCAGTTCTTC. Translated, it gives CASSDTSTPEQFF.

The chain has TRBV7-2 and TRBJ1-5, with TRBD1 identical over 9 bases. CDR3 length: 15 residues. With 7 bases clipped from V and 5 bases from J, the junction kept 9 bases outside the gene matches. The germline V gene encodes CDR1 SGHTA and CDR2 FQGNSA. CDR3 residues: CASTAGTGSDQPQHF. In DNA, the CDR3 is TGTGCCAGCACCGCCGGGACAGGGAGTGATCAGCCCCAGCATTTT.

The CDR3 loop is CASSKGQGTYEQYF. The DNA of the CDR3 is TGTGCCAGTAGTAAGGGACAAGGTACCTACGAGCAGTACTTC. The J gene is TRBJ2-7, the V gene TRBV19, with a weak D call TRBD1 (6 bases). The V end lost 4 bases, the J end lost 2 bases, and 12 bases lay between the germline ends. The CDR3 has 14 residues. The V gene's germline CDR1 is LNHDA and CDR2 SQIVND (reference sequence).

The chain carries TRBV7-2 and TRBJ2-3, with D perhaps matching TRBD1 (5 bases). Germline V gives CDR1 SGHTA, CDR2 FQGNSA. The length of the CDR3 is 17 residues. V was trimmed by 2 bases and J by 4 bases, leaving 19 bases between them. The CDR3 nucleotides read TGTGCCAGCAGCTTAAGTTCTAGGAGACCCAGGGCAGATACGCAGTATTTT. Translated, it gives CASSLSSRRPRADTQYF.

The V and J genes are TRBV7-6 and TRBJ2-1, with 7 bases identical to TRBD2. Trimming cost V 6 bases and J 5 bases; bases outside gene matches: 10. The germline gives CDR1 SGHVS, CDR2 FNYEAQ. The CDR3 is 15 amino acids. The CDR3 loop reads CASSNRLGRDNEQFF. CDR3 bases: TGTGCCAGCAGTAATAGGCTAGGGAGGGACAATGAGCAGTTCTTC.